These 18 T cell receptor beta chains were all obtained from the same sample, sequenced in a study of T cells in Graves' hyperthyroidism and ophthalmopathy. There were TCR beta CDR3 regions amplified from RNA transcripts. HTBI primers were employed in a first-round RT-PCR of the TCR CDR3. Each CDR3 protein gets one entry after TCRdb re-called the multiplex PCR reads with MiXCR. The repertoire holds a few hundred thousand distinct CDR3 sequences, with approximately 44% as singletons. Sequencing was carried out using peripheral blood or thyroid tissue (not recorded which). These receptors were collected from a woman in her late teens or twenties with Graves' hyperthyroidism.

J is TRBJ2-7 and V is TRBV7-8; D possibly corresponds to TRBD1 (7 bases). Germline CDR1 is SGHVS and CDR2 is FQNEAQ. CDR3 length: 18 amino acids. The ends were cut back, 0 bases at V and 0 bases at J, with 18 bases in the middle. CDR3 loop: CASSLAGGQASISYEQYF. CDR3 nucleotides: TGTGCCAGCAGCTTAGCGGGAGGACAGGCCAGTATCTCCTACGAGCAGTACTTC.

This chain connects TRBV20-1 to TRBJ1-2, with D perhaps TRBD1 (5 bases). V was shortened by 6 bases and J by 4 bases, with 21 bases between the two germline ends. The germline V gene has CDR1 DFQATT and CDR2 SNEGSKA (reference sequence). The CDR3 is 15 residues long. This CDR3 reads CSAINGANLGYGYTF. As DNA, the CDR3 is TGCAGTGCCATTAACGGGGCGAATCTAGGCTATGGCTACACCTTC.

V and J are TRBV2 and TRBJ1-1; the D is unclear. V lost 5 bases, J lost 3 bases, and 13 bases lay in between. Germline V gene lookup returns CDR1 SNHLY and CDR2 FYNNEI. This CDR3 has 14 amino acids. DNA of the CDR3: TGTGCCAGCAGTCCACTACTCCCGTACACTGAAGCTTTCTTT. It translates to CASSPLLPYTEAFF.

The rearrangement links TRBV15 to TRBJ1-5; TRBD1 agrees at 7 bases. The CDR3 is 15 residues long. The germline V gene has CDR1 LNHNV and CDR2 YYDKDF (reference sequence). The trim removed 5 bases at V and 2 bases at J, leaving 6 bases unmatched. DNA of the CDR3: TGTGCCACCAGCGTTGAACAGGGGCGCAATCAGCCCCAGCATTTT. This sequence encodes CATSVEQGRNQPQHF.

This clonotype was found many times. Here the CDR3 reads CASSRSPYEQYF. The CDR3, as DNA: TGTGCCAGCAGTCGGTCGCCCTACGAGCAGTACTTC. The chain carries TRBV25-1 and TRBJ2-7; D call uncertain. V was trimmed by 5 bases and J by 2 bases, leaving 7 bases between them. This CDR3 is built from 12 residues. Germline assignment: CDR1 MGHDK and CDR2 SYGVNS.

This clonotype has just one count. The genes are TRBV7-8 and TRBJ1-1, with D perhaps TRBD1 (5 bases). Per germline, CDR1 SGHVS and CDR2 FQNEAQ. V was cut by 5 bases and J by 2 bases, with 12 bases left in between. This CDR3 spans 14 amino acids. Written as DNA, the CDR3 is TGTGCCAGCAGCAAACCGGGGCTAAACACTGAAGCTTTCTTT. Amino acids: CASSKPGLNTEAFF. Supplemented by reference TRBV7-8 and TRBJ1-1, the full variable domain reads GAGVSQSPRYKVAKRGQDVALRCDPISGHVSLFWYQQALGQGPEFLTYFQNEAQLDKSGLPSDRFFAERPEGSVSTLKIQRTQQEDSAVYLCASSKPGLNTEAFFGQGTRLTVV.

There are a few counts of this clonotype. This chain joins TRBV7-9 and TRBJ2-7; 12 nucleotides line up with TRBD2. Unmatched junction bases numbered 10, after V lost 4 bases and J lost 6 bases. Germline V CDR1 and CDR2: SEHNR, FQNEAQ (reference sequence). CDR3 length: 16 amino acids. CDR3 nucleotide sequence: TGTGCCAGCAGCTCTATGACTAGCGGGAGTTCAGGCGAGCAGTACTTC. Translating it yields CASSSMTSGSSGEQYF.

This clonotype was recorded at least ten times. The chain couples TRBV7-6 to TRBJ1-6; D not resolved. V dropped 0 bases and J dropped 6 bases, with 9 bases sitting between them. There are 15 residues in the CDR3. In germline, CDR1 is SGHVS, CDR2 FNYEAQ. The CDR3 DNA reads TGTGCCAGCAGCTTAGCTGGCAGGACTAATTCACCCCTCCACTTT. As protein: CASSLAGRTNSPLHF.

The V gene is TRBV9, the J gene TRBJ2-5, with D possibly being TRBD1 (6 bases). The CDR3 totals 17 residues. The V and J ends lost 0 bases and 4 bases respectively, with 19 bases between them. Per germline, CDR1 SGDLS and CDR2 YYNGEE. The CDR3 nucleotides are TGTGCCAGCAGCGTAGATGGAACAGGGTGGACTGGAGAGACCCAGTACTTC. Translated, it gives CASSVDGTGWTGETQYF.

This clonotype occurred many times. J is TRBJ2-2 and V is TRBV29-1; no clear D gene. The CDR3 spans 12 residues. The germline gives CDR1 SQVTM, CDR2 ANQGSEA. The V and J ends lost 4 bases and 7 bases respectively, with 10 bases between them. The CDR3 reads CSVVLQDGELFF. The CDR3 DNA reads TGCAGCGTTGTTCTGCAGGACGGGGAGCTGTTTTTT.

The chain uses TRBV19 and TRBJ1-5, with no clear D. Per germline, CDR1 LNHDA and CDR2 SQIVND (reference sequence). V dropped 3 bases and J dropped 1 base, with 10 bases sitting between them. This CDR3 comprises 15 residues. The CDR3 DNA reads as TGTGCCAGTAGTATCGCTGACGGGAGCAATCAGCCCCAGCATTTT. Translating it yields CASSIADGSNQPQHF.

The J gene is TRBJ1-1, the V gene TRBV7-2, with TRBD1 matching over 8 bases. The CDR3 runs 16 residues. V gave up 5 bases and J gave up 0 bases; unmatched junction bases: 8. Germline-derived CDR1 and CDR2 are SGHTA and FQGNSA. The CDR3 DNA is TGTGCCAGCAGCCCAGGGGACAGGCTGATGAACACTGAAGCTTTCTTT. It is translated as CASSPGDRLMNTEAFF. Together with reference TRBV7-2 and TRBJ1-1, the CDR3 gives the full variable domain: GAGVSQSPSNKVTEKGKDVELRCDPISGHTALYWYRQSLGQGLEFLIYFQGNSAPDKSGLPSDRFSAERTGGSVSTLTIQRTQQEDSAVYLCASSPGDRLMNTEAFFGQGTRLTVV.

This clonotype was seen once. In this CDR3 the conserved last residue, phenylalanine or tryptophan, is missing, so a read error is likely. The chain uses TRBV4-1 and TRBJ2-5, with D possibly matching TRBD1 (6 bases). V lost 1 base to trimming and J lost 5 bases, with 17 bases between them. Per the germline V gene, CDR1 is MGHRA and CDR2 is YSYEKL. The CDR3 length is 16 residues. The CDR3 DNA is TGCGCCAGCAGCCAAGTTTTGGCAGGGGTACCGGAGACCCAGTACTCC. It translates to CASSQVLAGVPETQYS.

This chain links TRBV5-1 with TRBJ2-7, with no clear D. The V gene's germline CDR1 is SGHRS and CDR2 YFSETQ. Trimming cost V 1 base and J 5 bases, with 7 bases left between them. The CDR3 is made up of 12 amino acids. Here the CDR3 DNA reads TGCGCCAGCAGCTTGTTTGTGGACGAGCAGTACTTC. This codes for CASSLFVDEQYF.

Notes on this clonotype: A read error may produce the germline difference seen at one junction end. CDR3 DNA sequence: TGTGCCAGCAGCTTCACAGGGGTGGCAACTGAAGCTTTC. Its protein product is CASSFTGVATEAF. V is TRBV7-2 and J is TRBJ2-6; the match to TRBD1 covers 7 bases. The CDR3 consists of 13 residues. Germline assignment: CDR1 SGHTA and CDR2 FQGNSA.

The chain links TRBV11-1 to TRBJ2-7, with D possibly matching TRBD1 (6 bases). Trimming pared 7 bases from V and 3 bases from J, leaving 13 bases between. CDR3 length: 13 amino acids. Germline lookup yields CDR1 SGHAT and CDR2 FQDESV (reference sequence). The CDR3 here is CASTRDISYEQYF. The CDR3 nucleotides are TGTGCCAGCACTCGGGACATTAGCTACGAGCAGTACTTC.

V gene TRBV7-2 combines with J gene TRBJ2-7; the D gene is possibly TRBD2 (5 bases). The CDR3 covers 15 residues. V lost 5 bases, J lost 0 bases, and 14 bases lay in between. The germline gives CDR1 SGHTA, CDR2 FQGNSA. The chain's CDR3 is CASSQVRRSSYEQYF. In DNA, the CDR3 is TGTGCCAGCAGCCAAGTACGGAGGAGCTCCTACGAGCAGTACTTC.

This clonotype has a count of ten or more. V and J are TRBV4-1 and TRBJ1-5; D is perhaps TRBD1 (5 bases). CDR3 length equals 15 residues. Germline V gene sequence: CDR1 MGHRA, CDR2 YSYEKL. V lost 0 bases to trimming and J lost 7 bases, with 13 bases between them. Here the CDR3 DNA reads TGCGCCAGCAGCCAAGAAGCAGGGAGGGGACAGCCCCAGCATTTT. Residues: CASSQEAGRGQPQHF.